The clone carrying this T cell receptor beta chain was seen just once. Researchers ran the PCR with 60 Vbeta and 13 Jbeta primers. Profiling relied on immunoSEQ multiplex PCR, and the TCRdb table lists in-frame clones only, not all of them. The sample lists 90,000 to 120,000 clones, around two thirds seen once, with 14% in the top ten. The record originates from a study of cytomegalovirus exposure and HLA in healthy donors. Unmatched junction bases numbered 7, after V lost 3 bases and J lost 2 bases. This CDR3 contains 16 residues. Per the germline V gene, CDR1 is MGHRA and CDR2 is YSYEKL. The receptor comes from a woman in her thirties or forties in good health and CMV-seropositive. The chain joins TRBV4-1 to TRBJ1-3, with 7 nucleotides matching TRBD1. Sequencing input: PBMCs. The CDR3 sequence: CASSQEGAATGNTIYF. Written as DNA, the CDR3 is TGCGCCAGCAGCCAGGAGGGGGCAGCTACTGGAAACACCATATATTTT.